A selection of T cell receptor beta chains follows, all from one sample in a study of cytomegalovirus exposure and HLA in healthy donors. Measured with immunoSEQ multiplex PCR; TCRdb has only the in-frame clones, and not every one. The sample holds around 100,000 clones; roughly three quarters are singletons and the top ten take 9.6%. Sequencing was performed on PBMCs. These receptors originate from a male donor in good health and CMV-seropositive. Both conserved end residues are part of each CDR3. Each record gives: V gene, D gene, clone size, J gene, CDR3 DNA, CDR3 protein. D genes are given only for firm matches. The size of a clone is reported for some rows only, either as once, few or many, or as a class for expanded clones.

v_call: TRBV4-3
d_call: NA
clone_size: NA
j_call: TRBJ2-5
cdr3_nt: TGCGCCAGCAGCCAGAGACTCAGGACACAGCAAGAGACCCAGTACTTC
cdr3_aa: CASSQRLRTQQETQYF

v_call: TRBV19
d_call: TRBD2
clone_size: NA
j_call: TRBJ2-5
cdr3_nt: TGTGCCAGTAGTGTACTAGCGGCAGAGACCCAGTACTTC
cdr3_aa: CASSVLAAETQYF

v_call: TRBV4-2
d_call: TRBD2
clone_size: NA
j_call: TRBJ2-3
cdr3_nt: TGTGCCAGCAGCCAAGATCAGGGAGGGGACACAGATACGCAGTATTTT
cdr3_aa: CASSQDQGGDTDTQYF

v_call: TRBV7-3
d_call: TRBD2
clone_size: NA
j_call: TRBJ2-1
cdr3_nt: TGTGCCAGCAGCTCCCTCCCACTAGCGGGGGTCTACAATGAGCAGTTCTTC
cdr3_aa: CASSSLPLAGVYNEQFF

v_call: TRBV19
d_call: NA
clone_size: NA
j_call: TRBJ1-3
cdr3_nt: TGTGCCAGTAGTTCTCAGACAGGCTCCTCTGGAAACACCATATATTTT
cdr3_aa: CASSSQTGSSGNTIYF

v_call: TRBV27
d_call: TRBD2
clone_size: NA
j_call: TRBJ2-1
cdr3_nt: TGTGCCAGCAGTTTAAGGGGACTAGCGGGAGTCCCCTACAATGAGCAGTTCTTC
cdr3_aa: CASSLRGLAGVPYNEQFF

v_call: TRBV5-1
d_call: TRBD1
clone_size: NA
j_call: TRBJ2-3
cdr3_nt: TGCGCCAGCAGCCACGGGACAGACACAGATACGCAGTATTTT
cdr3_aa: CASSHGTDTDTQYF

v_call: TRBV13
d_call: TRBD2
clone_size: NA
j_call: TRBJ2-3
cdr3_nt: TGTGCCAGCAGCCGGTCGGGACTAGTGGGGGGAGATACGCAGTATTTT
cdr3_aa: CASSRSGLVGGDTQYF

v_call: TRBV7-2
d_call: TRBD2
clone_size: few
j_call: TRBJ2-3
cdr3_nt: TGTGCCAGCAGCCCCCCGGGGCTAGCGGGAGGAATGGATACGCAGTATTTT
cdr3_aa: CASSPPGLAGGMDTQYF

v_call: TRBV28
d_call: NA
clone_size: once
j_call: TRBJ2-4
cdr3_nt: TGTGCCAGCAGTTTAGGCACCCCCCGCCTGTACTTC
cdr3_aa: CASSLGTPRLYF

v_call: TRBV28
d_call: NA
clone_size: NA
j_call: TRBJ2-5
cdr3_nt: TGTGCCAGCAGTTCCCCCACTGGTGCCCGAGAGACCCAGTACTTC
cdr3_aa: CASSSPTGARETQYF

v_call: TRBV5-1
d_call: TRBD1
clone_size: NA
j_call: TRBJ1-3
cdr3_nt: TGCGCCAGCAGCTCGACCGACAGGGCTTCTGGAAACACCATATATTTT
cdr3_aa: CASSSTDRASGNTIYF

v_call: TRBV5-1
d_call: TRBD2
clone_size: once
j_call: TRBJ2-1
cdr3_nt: TGCGCCAGCTGTATAGCGGGAGGGCCGGGTGAGCAGTTCTTC
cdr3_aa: CASCIAGGPGEQFF

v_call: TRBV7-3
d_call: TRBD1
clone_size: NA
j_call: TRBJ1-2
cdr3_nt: TGTGCCAGCAGCTTAAGGGGGACAGGGGAAGGCTACACCTTC
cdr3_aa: CASSLRGTGEGYTF

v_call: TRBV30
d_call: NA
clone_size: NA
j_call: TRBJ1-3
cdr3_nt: TGTGCCTGGAGTCCAGGATTCTCTGGAAACACCATATATTTT
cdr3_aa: CAWSPGFSGNTIYF

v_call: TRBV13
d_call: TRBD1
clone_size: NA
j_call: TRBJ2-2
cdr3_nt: TGTGCCAGCAGCTTATTCCCGGGGGACAGGGGTCGAACCGGGGAGCTGTTTTTT
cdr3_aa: CASSLFPGDRGRTGELFF

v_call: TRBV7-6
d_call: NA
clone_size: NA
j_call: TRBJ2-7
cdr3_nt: TGTGCCAGCAGCTCGAATCTAGGCTCCTACGAGCAGTACTTC
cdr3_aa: CASSSNLGSYEQYF

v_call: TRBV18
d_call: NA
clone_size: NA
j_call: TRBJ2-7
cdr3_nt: TGTGCCAGCTCACCAGAAGCCCGGAGGGAGCAGTACTTC
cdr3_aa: CASSPEARREQYF

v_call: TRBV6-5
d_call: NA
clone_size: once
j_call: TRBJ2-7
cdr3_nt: TGTGCCAGCTCGATTCTCGGAGGGAAACGATACGAGCAGTACTTC
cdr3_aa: CASSILGGKRYEQYF

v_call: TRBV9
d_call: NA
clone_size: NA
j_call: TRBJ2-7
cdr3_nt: TGTGCCAGCACCCCGGGGCAGGGGAATATGCCCTACGAGCAGTACTTC
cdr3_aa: CASTPGQGNMPYEQYF

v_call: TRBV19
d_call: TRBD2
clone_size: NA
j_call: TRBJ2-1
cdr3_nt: TGTGCCAGTAATACCGGGACTAGCGGGAGAGGGGAGCAGTTCTTC
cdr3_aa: CASNTGTSGRGEQFF

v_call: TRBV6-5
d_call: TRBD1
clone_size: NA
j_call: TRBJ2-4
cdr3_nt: TGTGCCAGCAGTTACCTCGGGACAGGGGGGAAAAACAGTCAGTACTTC
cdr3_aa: CASSYLGTGGKNSQYF

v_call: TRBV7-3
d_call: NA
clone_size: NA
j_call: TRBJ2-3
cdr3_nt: TGTGCCAGCAGCTTAGGCGTCTCGAGGACAGATACGCAGTATTTT
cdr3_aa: CASSLGVSRTDTQYF

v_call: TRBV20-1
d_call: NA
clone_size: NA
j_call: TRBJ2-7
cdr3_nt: TGCAGTGCTCACTTGATCTACGAGCAGTACTTC
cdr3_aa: CSAHLIYEQYF

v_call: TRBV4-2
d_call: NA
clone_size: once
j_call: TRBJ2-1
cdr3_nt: TGTACCAGCAGCCAAGATTGGGCTCTCTCCTACAATGAGCAGTTCTTC
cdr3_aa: CTSSQDWALSYNEQFF

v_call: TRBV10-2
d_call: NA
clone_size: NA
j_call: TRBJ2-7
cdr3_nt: TGCGCCTGCCCCGGAGGGGAGTGGGCCTACGAGCAGTACTTC
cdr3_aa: CACPGGEWAYEQYF

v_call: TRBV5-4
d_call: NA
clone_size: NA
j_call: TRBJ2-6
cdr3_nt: TGTGCCAGCAGCAGAGGTCAGACTCCCCTGTCTGGGGCCAACGTCCTGACTTTC
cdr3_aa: CASSRGQTPLSGANVLTF

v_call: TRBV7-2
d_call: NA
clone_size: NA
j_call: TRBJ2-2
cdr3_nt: TGTGCCAGCAGCTCCTACACCGGGGAGCTGTTTTTT
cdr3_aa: CASSSYTGELFF

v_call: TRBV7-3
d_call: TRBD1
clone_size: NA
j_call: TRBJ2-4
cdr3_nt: TGTGCCAGCAGCTTAGAGGGCAGGGGGAATGGAAACATTCAGTACTTC
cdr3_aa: CASSLEGRGNGNIQYF

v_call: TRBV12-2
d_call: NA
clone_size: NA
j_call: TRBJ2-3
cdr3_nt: TGTGCAAGTCGCACAATAGGCGGGAGGAGATCAAGAGATACGCAGTATTTT
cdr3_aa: CASRTIGGRRSRDTQYF

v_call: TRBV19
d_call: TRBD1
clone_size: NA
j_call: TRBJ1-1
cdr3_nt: TGTGCCAGTAGGAGACAGGGGGCCGGTAATGGCACTGAAGCTTTCTTT
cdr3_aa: CASRRQGAGNGTEAFF

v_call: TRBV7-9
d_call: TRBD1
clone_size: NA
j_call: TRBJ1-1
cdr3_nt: TGTGCCAGCAGCTTTAGACAGGGGGCCGAGGCTTTCTTT
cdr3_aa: CASSFRQGAEAFF

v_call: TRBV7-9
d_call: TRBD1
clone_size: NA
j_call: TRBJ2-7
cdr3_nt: TGTGCCAGCAGCCCAGGGACAGTACCCTACGAGCAGTACTTC
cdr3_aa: CASSPGTVPYEQYF

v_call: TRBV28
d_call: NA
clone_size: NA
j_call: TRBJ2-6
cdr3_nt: TGTGCCAGCAGTTATGCGGGGCCTTCCTCTGGGGCCAACGTCCTGACTTTC
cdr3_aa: CASSYAGPSSGANVLTF

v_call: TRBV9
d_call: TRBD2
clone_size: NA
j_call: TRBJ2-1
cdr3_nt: TGTGCCAGCAGCGTAGCCGGGACTAGCATTGAGCAGTTCTTC
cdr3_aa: CASSVAGTSIEQFF

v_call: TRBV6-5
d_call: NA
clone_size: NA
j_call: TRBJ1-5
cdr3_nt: TGTGCCAGCAGTTACGGCGGCATTGGCAATCAGCCCCAGCATTTT
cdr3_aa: CASSYGGIGNQPQHF

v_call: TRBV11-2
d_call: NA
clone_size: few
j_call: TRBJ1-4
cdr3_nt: TGTGCCAGCAGCTTCTCAGGGGCGGCTAATGAAAAACTGTTTTTT
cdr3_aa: CASSFSGAANEKLFF

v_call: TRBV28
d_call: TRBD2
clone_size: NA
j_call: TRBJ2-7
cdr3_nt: TGTGCCAGCAGTTTAGGGACTAGCGATCGTAGTGAGCAGTACTTC
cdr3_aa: CASSLGTSDRSEQYF

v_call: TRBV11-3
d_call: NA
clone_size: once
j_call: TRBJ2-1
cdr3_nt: TGTGCCAGCAGCTTAAATTCCGTCCACAATGAGCAGTTCTTC
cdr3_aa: CASSLNSVHNEQFF

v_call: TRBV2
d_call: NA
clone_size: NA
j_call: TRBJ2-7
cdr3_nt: TGTGCCAGCCGGGGGACCCCAAACTCTTTCTACGAGCAGTACTTC
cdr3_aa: CASRGTPNSFYEQYF

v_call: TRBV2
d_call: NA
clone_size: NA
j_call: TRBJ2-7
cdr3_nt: TGTGCCAGCAAGAGGGGGTCCTACGAGCAGTACTTC
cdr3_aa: CASKRGSYEQYF

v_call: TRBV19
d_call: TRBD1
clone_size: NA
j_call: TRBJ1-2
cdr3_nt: TGTGCCAGTATTCCGACAGGGTACTATGGCTACACCTTC
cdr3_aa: CASIPTGYYGYTF

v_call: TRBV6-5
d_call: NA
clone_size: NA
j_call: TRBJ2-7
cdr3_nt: TGTGCCAGCGCGAGGGGGACCTACGAGCAGTACTTC
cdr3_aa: CASARGTYEQYF

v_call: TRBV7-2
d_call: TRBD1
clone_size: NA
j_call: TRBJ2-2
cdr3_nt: TGTGCCAGCAGCGTAATACTGACAGGGACCGGGGAGCTGTTTTTT
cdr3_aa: CASSVILTGTGELFF

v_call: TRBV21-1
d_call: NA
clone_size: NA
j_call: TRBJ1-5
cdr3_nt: TGTGCCAGCAGCCCCACCAAAGGGACAGAGATTAGCAATCAGCCCCAGCATTTT
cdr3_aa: CASSPTKGTEISNQPQHF

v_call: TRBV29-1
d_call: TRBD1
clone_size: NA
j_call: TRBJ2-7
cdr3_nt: TGCAGCGTTGGGCCCAGGCAGGGGGCCTACGAGCAGTACTTC
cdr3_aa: CSVGPRQGAYEQYF

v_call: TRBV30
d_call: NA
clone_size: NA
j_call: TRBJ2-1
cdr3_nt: TGTGCCTGGAGTTCCAGGGGTGAGCAGTTCTTC
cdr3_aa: CAWSSRGEQFF

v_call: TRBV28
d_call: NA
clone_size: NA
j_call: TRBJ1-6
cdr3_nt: TGTGCCAGCAGGGAGGGTAATTCACCCCTCCACTTT
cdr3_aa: CASREGNSPLHF

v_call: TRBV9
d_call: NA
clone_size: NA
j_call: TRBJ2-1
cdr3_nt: TGTGCCAGCAGCCCTAGGTCGTCCGGCTACAATGAGCAGTTCTTC
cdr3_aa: CASSPRSSGYNEQFF

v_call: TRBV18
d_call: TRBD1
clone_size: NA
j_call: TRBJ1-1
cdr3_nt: TGTGCCAGCTCACCGACAGGGGAAGCGACTGAAGCTTTCTTT
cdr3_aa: CASSPTGEATEAFF

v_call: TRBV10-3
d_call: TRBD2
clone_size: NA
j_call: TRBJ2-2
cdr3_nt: TGTGCCATCAGTGAGTCTAGAAGCGGGAGGGCCCGCGCCGGGGAGCTGTTTTTT
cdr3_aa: CAISESRSGRARAGELFF

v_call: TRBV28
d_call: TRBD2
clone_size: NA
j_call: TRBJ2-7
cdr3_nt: TGTGCCAGCAGTAATAGCGGGCTCCCAGGGGAGCAGTACTTC
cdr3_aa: CASSNSGLPGEQYF

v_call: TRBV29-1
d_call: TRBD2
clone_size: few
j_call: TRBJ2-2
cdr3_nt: TGCAGCGCCGGGGGGGGTAACACCGGGGAGCTGTTTTTT
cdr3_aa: CSAGGGNTGELFF

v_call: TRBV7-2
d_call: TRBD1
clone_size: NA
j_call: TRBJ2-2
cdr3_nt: TGTGCCAGCAGCTTAGGGACAGGGCCCGGGGAGCTGTTTTTT
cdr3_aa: CASSLGTGPGELFF

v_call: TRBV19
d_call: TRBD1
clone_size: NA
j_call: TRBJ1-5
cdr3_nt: TGTGCCAGTAGTGGGCGGACAGGGGCCTCCAATCAGCCCCAGCATTTT
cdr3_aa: CASSGRTGASNQPQHF

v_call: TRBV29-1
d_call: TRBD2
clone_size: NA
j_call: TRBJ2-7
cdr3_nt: TGCAGCGGGGCTAGCGGACGCTACGAGCAGTACTTC
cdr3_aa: CSGASGRYEQYF

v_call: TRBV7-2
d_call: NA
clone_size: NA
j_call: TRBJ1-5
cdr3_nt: TGTGCCAGCAGCTTAGAGGCAGGGCTCTATAGCAATCAGCCCCAGCATTTT
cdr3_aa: CASSLEAGLYSNQPQHF